This entry is about one T cell receptor (beta chain). Its cognate antigen is unknown. CDR1 and CDR2 (germline): WNHNN, SYGVQD (reference sequence). The V end was cut by 5 bases, the J end by 6 bases, with 10 bases between. CDR3 length: 12 residues. This specimen belongs to a study of cytomegalovirus exposure and HLA in healthy donors. Study summary: From 150 million to 200 million T cells, an earlier analysis saw under 140 million unique TCR beta sequences. Whole-study findings and limits: In a later analysis, productive TCRs from donors in an Asian-associated ancestry cluster reportedly carried fewer N-insertions than the cohort mean. V segments that were indistinguishable, TRBV6-2 and TRBV6-3 among them, were omitted from analysis.

Primers included in the PCR were 60 Vbeta and 13 Jbeta primers. Assay used: immunoSEQ multiplex PCR; TCRdb lists only in-frame clones, some missing. This listing includes more than 200,000 clones. The sequence came from a woman in her twenties or thirties in good health and CMV-seropositive. Sequenced sample: PBMCs. The chain uses TRBV10-1 and TRBJ1-1; D remains ambiguous. The CDR3 bases are TGCGCCAGCAGTACCGGTACCTCTGAAGCTTTCTTT. Amino acids: CASSTGTSEAFF.